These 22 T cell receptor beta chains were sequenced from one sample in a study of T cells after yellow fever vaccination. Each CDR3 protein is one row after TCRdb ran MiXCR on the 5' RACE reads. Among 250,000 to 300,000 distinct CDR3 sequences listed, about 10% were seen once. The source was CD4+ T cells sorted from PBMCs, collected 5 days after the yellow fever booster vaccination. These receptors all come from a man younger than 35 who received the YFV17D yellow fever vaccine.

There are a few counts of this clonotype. Here the CDR3 DNA reads TGCAGTGCTAGAGGGCAGGTGAACACTGAAGCTTTCTTT. Translated, it gives CSARGQVNTEAFF. The chain couples TRBV20-1 to TRBJ1-1, with D unclear. This CDR3 has 13 amino acids. Trimming pared 1 base from V and 0 bases from J, leaving 6 bases between. Germline CDR1 is DFQATT and CDR2 is SNEGSKA (reference sequence).

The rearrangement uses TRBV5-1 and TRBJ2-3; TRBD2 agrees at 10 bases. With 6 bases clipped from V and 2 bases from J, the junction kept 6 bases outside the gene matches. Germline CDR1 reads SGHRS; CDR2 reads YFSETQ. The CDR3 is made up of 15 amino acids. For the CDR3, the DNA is TGCGCCAGCACCAAGCGGGGGGGAAACACAGATACGCAGTATTTT. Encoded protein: CASTKRGGNTDTQYF.

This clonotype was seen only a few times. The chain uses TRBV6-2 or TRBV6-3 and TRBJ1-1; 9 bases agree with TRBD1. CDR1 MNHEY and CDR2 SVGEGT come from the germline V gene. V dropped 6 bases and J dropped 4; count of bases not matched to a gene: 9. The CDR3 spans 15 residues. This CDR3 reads CASRTRGQGITEAFF. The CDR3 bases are TGTGCCAGCAGAACCCGGGGACAGGGTATCACTGAAGCTTTCTTT.

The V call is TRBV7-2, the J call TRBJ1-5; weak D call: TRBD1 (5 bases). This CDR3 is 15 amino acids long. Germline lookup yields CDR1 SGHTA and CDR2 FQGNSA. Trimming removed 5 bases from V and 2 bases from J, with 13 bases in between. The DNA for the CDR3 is TGTGCCAGCAGCCCGCAGGGAGGTGGCAATCAGCCCCAGCATTTT. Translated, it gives CASSPQGGGNQPQHF.

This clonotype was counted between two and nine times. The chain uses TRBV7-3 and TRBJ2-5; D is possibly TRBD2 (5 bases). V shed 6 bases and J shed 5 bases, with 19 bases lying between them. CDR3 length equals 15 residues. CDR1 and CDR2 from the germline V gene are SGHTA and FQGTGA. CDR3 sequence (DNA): TGTGCCAGCAGAAATAGCGTCCTCCCGGGCGAGACCCAGTACTTC. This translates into CASRNSVLPGETQYF.

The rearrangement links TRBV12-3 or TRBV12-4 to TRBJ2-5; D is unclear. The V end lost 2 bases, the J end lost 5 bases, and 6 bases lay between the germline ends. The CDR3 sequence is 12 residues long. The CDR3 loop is CASSLFSETQYF. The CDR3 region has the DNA TGTGCCAGCAGTTTATTTTCGGAGACCCAGTACTTC.

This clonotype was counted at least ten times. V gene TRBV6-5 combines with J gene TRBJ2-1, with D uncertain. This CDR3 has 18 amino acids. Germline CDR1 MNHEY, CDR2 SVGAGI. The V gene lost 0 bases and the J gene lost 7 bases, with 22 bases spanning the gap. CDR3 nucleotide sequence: TGTGCCAGCAGTTACTCGAAATATGCGGCTACCTATGGAAATGAGCAGTTCTTC. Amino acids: CASSYSKYAATYGNEQFF.

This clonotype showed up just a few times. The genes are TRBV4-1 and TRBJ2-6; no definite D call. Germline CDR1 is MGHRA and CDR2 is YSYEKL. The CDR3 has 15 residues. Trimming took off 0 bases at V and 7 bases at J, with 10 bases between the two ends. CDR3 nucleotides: TGCGCCAGCAGCCAAGATTGGACCGCAGCCAACGTCCTGACTTTC. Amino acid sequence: CASSQDWTAANVLTF.

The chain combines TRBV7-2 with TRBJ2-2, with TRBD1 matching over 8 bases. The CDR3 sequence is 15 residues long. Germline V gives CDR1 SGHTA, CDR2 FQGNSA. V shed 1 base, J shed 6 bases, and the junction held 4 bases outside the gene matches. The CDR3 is CASSLGTGMSGELFF. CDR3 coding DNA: TGTGCCAGCAGCTTAGGGACAGGGATGTCCGGGGAGCTGTTTTTT.

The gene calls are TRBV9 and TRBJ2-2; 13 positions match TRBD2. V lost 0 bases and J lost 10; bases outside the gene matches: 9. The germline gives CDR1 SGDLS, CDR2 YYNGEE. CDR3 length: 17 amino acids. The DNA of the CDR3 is TGTGCCAGCAGCGTAGGGACTAGCGGGAGCCTTATTGCGGAGCTGTTTTTT. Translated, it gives CASSVGTSGSLIAELFF.

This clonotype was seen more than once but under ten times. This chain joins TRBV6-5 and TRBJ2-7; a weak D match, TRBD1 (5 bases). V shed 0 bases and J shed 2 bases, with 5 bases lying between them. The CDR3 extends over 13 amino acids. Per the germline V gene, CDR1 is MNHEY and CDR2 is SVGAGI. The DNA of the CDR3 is TGTGCCAGCAGTTACTCACAGGCCTACGAGCAGTACTTC. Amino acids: CASSYSQAYEQYF.

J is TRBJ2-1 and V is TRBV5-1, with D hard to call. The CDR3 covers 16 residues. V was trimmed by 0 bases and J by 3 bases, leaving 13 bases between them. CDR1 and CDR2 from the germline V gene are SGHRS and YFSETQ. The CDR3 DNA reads TGCGCCAGCAGCTTGGACCCGGCTGGGGTCTACAATGAGCAGTTCTTC. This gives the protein CASSLDPAGVYNEQFF.

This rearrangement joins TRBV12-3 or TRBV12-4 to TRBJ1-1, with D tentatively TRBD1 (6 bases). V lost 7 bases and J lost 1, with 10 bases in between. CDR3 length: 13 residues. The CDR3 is CASTGQTNTEAFF. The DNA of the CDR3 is TGTGCCAGCACCGGACAGACGAACACTGAAGCTTTCTTT.

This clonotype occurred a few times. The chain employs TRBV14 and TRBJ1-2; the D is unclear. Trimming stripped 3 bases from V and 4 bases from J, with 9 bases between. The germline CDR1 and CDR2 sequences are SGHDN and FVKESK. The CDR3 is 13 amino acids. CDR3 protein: CASSHGPTYGYTF. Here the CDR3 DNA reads TGTGCCAGCAGCCACGGACCGACCTATGGCTACACCTTC.

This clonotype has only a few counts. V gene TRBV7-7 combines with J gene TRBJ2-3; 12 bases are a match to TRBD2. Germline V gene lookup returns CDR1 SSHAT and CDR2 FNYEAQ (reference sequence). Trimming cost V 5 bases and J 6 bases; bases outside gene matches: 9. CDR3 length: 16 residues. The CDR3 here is CASSPLAGGSPDTQYF. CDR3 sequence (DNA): TGTGCCAGCAGCCCTCTAGCGGGGGGGTCTCCCGATACGCAGTATTTT. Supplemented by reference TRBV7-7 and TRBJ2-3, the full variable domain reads GAGVSQSPRYKVTKRGQDVTLRCDPISSHATLYWYQQALGQGPEFLTYFNYEAQPDKSGLPSDRFSAERPEGSISTLTIQRTEQRDSAMYRCASSPLAGGSPDTQYFGPGTRLTVL.

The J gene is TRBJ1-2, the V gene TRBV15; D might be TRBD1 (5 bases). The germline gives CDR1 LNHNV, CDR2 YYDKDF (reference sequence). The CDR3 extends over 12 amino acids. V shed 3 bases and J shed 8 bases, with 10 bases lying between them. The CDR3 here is CATSRDMYGYTF. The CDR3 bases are TGTGCCACCAGCAGGGACATGTACGGCTACACCTTC. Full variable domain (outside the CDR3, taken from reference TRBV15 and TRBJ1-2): DAMVIQNPRYQVTQFGKPVTLSCSQTLNHNVMYWYQQKSSQAPKLLFHYYDKDFNNEADTPDNFQSRRPNTSFCFLDIRSPGLGDTAMYLCATSRDMYGYTFGSGTRLTVV.

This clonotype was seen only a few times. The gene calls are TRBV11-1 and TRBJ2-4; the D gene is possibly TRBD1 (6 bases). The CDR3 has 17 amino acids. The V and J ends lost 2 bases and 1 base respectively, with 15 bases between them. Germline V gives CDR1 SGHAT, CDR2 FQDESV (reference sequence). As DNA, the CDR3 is TGTGCCAGCAGCTTATCCCAACAGGGAGCTGCCAAAAACATTCAGTACTTC. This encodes CASSLSQQGAAKNIQYF.

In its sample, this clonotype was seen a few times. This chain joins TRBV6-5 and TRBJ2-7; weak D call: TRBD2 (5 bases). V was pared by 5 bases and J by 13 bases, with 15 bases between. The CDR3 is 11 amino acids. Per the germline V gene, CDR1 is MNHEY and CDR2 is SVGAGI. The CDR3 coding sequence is TGTGCCAGCAGTGAAACAATAGGAGGTTACTTC. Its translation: CASSETIGGYF.

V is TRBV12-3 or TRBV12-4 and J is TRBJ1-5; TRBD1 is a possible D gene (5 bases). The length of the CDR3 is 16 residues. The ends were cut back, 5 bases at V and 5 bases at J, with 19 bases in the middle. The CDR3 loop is CASSPQGVRGDQPQHF. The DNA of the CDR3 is TGTGCCAGCAGTCCTCAGGGCGTCCGAGGCGATCAGCCCCAGCATTTT.

Written as DNA, the CDR3 is TGTGCCAGCAGCCCCACCCCCCGGGCTAGCGGGGGGGTTCTAGCCAAAAACATTCAGTACTTC. This encodes CASSPTPRASGGVLAKNIQYF. This chain connects TRBV4-2 to TRBJ2-4; 12 bases match TRBD2. This CDR3 has 21 amino acids. CDR1 LGHNA and CDR2 YNFKEQ come from the germline V gene. V was clipped by 4 bases and J by 0 bases; unmatched bases: 16.

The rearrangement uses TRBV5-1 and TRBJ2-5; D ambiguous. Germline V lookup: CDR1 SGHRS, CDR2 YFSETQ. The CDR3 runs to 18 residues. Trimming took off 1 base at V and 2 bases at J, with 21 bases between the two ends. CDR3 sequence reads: CASSLLPVSRGGQETQYF. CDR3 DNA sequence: TGCGCCAGCAGCTTGCTACCAGTAAGCAGAGGCGGTCAAGAGACCCAGTACTTC.

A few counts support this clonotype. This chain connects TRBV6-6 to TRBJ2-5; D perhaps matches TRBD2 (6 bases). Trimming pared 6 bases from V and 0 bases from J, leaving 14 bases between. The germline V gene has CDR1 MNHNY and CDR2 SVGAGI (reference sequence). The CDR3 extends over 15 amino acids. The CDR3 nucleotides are TGTGCCAGCAGATTCGGGGGAGCCTACCAAGAGACCCAGTACTTC. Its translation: CASRFGGAYQETQYF.